This T cell receptor beta chain emerged from a study of cytomegalovirus exposure and HLA in healthy donors (dated by TCRdb to 2016 to 2017). About the investigation overall: An earlier analysis of several hundred of the donors reported 250 to 300 Gb of sequence data and roughly 110 million unique TCR beta sequences from around 200 million T cells. An early release that covered about 640 HLA-typed donors contained approximately 300 gigabases of sequencing data and tens of millions of unique TCR sequences. Of the 398 genotyped donors, 81% were placed in the genetic ancestry cluster associated with self-reported Caucasian donors. The study aimed to test whether signatures of past pathogen exposure could be identified by cataloging public T cell receptors. The T cell repertoires of around 670 subjects were profiled by immunosequencing and related to cytomegalovirus serostatus. In addition to the first cohort of approximately 650 subjects, a separate validation cohort of 100 to 150 different subjects was used. High-throughput TCR immunosequencing, statistical association of individual TCRs with disease status, and machine learning were combined to predict cytomegalovirus infection status. A later analysis re-examined previously published TCR beta repertoires from just over 650 donors and added high-resolution HLA genotyping to investigate patterns of TCR occurrence. The later analysis used no new phenotypic data to find candidate immune exposures, relying instead on TCR beta sequences and their occurrence across donors. To decide whether each TCR beta V gene segment behaved as functional or pseudogenic, an earlier analysis of some 600 of the donors relied on high-throughput TCR beta sequencing. Donor age, sex, ethnicity and CMV serostatus were collected together with the repertoire data. Genome-wide SNP genotypes for about 65% of the roughly 700 donors were used in a later genetic analysis, which treated that subset as a discovery cohort. Every discovery cohort repertoire had been produced on one sequencing platform. HLA typing covered class I and class II loci at four-digit resolution. Typing coverage varied by locus: roughly 629-640 donors for A, B, C, DRB1 and DQB1; about 520 for DQA1; about 600 for DPA1; roughly 450 for DPB1. About five DR-DQ haplotypes were treated as single units for association and clustering because of strong linkage in the cohort. Across approximately 400 genotyped donors of the cohort, an average of roughly 200,000 unique TCR beta nucleotide sequences per donor were sequenced, and around 19% of those sequences were non-productive. Beyond this particular receptor, the publication reports: It was suggested by the authors that the approach could potentially be generalized to other disease states and immunological phenotypes. Across donors, most TCR sequences were observed very rarely, whereas some public TCRs were present in many individuals. In a later analysis, TCR association rates were found to vary across HLA loci, with the most associated TCRs seen for DRB1 alleles and the fewest for HLA-C alleles. Broadly in line with IMGT annotations, most TCR beta V segments showed up in productive rearrangements about 87% or about 30% of the time in an earlier analysis of roughly 590 of the donors. A later genetic analysis associated a missense DCLRE1C variant with V-gene and J-gene trimming of TCR beta chains, and an independent cohort replicated the association. Some IMGT-functional V segments, including TRBV6-2 and TRBV6-3, could not be distinguished by the 87-base-pair reads and were therefore excluded. In vitro tests confirmed that a few of the cytomegalovirus-associated TCR beta chains recognize cytomegalovirus antigens. The study gave a list of around 170 TCR beta chains associated with cytomegalovirus. The cohort was sequenced for TCR beta chains only, and without alpha or paired-chain data the features that could be detected were limited. According to a later analysis, parvovirus B19, influenza, CMV and Epstein-Barr virus appeared linked to several top co-occurrence clusters. In a later analysis, most CMV-associated TCR beta chains were found to appear HLA-restricted, with HLA associations seemingly driven largely by CMV exposure. Linkage disequilibrium might explain the correlated functional status among segregating V segments, but an unknown experimental factor could not be ruled out. In a later analysis, HLA-associated TCR beta chains showed more clonal expansion and lower generation probabilities than non-associated chains that were equally common. The classifier was reported to diagnose cytomegalovirus status with high specificity and sensitivity in both the original and validation cohorts. A cluster of highly shared sequence variants was judged likely to be a technical artifact of the sequencing pipeline. A later analysis associated approximately 17,000 TCR beta sequences with specific HLA alleles at a false discovery rate of 0.05. For the cohort, immune exposure information was limited to CMV serostatus. Because counts were too low, 15 to 20 rarely observed V segments, including chromosome 9 orphons, were excluded from the earlier analysis of around 640 of the donors. Because some donors lacked HLA typing at each locus, the association tests relied only on the typed subset. A further reported finding was that TCR beta sequences accurately predicted the HLA-A and HLA-B alleles for most subjects in the first cohort. Assigning TCR associations to individual alleles was difficult when HLA alleles, especially DR and DQ, strongly co-occurred. In a later genetic analysis, fewer N-insertions in productive TCRs were reported among donors in an Asian-associated ancestry cluster than the roughly 700-donor mean. Roughly uniform sequencing depth across donors was assumed in presence/absence analyses, although this assumption may not hold.

Library preparation was by the immunoSEQ multiplex PCR assay. The multiplex PCR relied on a mix of 60 forward primers for TCR Vbeta segments and 13 reverse primers for TCR Jbeta segments. A multiplex PCR assay on genomic DNA amplified the CDR3 region of rearranged TCR beta genes. The Illumina HiSeq System was used to sequence the amplified TCR beta libraries as 87-base-pair reads. For the original study's pipeline: Across the 500 to 850 repertoires, a later analysis counted 80 million or so unique TCR beta chains, some 11 million of which were shared by at least two donors. Raw reads were error-corrected and collapsed into unique sequences by a nearest-neighbor algorithm in which closely related sequences were merged to remove PCR and sequencing errors. To assign V, D and J gene segments, CDR3 sequences were aligned to IMGT reference sequences. For a sequence to be retained, at least a six-nucleotide match to both a V gene segment and a J gene segment was required. Rearrangements were classified as productive when the CDR3 lacked stop codons and remained in frame with V and J, and all other rearrangements were classified as non-productive. CDR3 was defined according to IMGT convention as the region running from the second conserved V-encoded cysteine to the conserved J-encoded phenylalanine. In an earlier analysis of around 570 of the donors, sequences lacking an unambiguous match to a single V gene segment were excluded. In an earlier analysis of approximately 610 of the donors, V segments were called functional above 56.7% productive rearrangements and were called segregating when the between-donor standard deviation exceeded 5%. A statistical classification framework was built for diagnosing cytomegalovirus status from the catalog of TCR beta chain sequences. In a later analysis, V and J genes were assigned by comparing TCR nucleotide sequences against IMGT/GENE-DB human TR gene sequences. A later analysis assigned CDR3 sequences and most-parsimonious VDJ recombination scenarios with the TCRdist pipeline. A later analysis defined each TCR beta chain by its CDR3 amino acid sequence plus V-gene family, and excluded reads lacking a unique V-gene family. As a way to deal with suspected cross-contamination and a sequencing artifact, a later analysis dropped approximately 590 nucleotide sequences that were highly shared and had low generation probability. In a later analysis, a clonal expansion index for each public chain was calculated from normalized within-repertoire ranks of inferred template counts. In a later analysis, generation probabilities were computed with a VDJ recombination model fitted to out-of-frame rearrangements, and the resulting probabilities were checked against IGoR. Hypergeometric tests were used in a later analysis to score TCR-TCR, TCR-HLA and TCR-CMV co-occurrence, with a repertoire-size bias correction applied to the TCR pairs. In a later analysis, false discovery rates were estimated by permuting HLA or CMV assignments 20 times. A later analysis grouped co-occurring TCRs with DBSCAN, adding TCRdist sequence similarity when clustering within HLA-allele-positive subsets. Repertoires with fewer than 30,000 or more than 120,000 public chains, plus five repertoires with anomalous nucleotide sharing, were excluded from co-occurrence clustering. TCRdb retrieved this table from immuneACCESS and kept in-frame rearrangements only. Not all clones are present; in checked studies, unresolved V genes account for under half, and no reason is known for the remainder. V and J calls and clone size are those listed in that table; D and trimming were worked out from the DNA. Within this sample are some 150,000 clones, with 80% of them counted one time only. The top ten clonotypes cover approximately 4.8% of the sample.

A note on this clone: Its antigen is currently not known. The input lacks base qualities; no much larger clone sits a single base away.

CDR1 and CDR2 (SNHLY, FYNNEI) derive from the germline V gene. Taken from cysteine to phenylalanine, the CDR3 has 13 residues. Kept here is only the CDR3 DNA, which spans 39 bases and is read in frame from base 1. V is cut back by 9 bases and J by 6 bases, with 10 bases in the junction unmatched. The cohort comprised around 700 healthy bone marrow donors. All cohort members were sampled while nominally healthy, although unrecorded immune exposures were likely present. The donor tested CMV seronegative, placing the donor among the 350 or so seronegative members of the cohort. A peripheral blood sample was provided by each donor, and peripheral blood mononuclear cells were used for TCR beta sequencing. Genomic DNA was extracted from the blood cell samples with the Qiagen DNeasy Blood Extraction Kit.

The V and J genes are TRBV2 and TRBJ2-7, and 8 junction bases match TRBD1. The sample comprised PBMCs. The TCR originated in a man aged 30-40 years in good health and CMV-seronegative. DNA sequence: TGTGCCAGATCTACAGGGGGGATGGTCGAGCAGTACTTC. Translated, this gives CARSTGGMVEQYF.